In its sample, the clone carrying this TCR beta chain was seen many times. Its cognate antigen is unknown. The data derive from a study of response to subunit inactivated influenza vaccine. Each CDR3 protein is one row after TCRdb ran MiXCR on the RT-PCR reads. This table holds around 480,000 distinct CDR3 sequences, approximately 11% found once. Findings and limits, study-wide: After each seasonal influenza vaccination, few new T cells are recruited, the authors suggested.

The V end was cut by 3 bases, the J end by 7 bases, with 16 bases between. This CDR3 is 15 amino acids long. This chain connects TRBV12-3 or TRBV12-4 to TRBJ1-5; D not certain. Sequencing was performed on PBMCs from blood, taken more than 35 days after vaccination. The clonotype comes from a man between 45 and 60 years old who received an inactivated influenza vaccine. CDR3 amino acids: CASSFVSGSGQPQHF. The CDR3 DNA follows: TGTGCCAGCAGTTTCGTCTCTGGGTCGGGCCAGCCCCAGCATTTT.